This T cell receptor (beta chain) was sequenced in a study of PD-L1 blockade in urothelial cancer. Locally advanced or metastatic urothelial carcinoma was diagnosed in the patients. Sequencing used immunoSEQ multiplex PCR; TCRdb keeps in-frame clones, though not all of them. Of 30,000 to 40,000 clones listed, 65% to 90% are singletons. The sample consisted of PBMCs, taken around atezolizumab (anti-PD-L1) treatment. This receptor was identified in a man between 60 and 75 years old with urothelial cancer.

CDR3 coding DNA: TGTGCCAGCTCACCAGGACAGACCGGGGAGCTGTTTTTT. The encoded protein is CASSPGQTGELFF. The chain uses TRBV18 and TRBJ2-2; tentatively, D is TRBD1 (6 bases). The CDR3 sequence is 13 residues long. Germline V lookup: CDR1 KGHSH, CDR2 LQKENI. V shed 2 bases and J shed 5 bases, with 6 bases lying between them.